The TCR beta chain under discussion was sequenced for a study of CD8 T cells in ankylosing spondylitis. Study-wide results and limits: Made up of fewer than ten highly homologous variants, a TCR beta motif appeared characteristic of ankylosing spondylitis blood. Significantly higher representation of disease-linked clones was reported for matched ankylosing spondylitis synovial fluid.

Using its own MiXCR run on the 5' RACE reads, TCRdb lists one record per CDR3 protein. The sample contains just under 550,000 distinct CDR3 sequences, over 9.5% of which appear only once. The sample holds a few counts of this clonotype. Antigen specificity is unknown. The sequencing sample was made of blood, either unsorted or a sorted T cell fraction (not recorded which). The source is a male donor with ankylosing spondylitis.

CDR3 nucleotide sequence: TGCGCCAGCAGCTTGACGGCAGGGGGCGGGAGGAGCACAGATACGCAGTATTTT. Residues: CASSLTAGGGRSTDTQYF. V usage is TRBV5-1 and J usage is TRBJ2-3; D may correspond to TRBD1 or TRBD2 (8 bases each). The CDR3 covers 18 residues. The germline V gene has CDR1 SGHRS and CDR2 YFSETQ. Trimming stripped 1 base from V and 0 bases from J, with 18 bases between.